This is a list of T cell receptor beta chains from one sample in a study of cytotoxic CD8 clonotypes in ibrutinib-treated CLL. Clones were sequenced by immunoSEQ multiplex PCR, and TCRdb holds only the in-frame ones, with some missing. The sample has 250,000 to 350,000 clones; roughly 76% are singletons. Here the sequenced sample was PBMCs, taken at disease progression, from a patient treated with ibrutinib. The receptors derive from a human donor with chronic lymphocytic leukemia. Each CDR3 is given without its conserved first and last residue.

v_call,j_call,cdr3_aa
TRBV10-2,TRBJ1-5,ASSVQGREPQH
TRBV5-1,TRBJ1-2,ASSFRDARYGYT
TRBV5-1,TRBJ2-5,ASSPGTLVETQY
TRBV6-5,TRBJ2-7,ASSYLGDRDHEQY
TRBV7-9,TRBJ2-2,ASSLAGPPSGELF
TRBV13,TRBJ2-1,ASSPGPSSYNEQF
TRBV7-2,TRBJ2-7,ASSSPGLARSY
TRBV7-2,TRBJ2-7,ASSLAPPRTGGEQY
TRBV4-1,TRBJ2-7,ASSQLPAGQGYEQY
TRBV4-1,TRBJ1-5,ASSQDSQNSNQPQH
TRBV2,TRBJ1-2,ASRSFGGASGYT
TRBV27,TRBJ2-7,ASSLDPVRSEQY
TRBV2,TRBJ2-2,ASVGRTHRTGELF
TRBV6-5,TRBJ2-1,ASSLEGGEQF
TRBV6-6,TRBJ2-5,ASSYHPGGGKETQY
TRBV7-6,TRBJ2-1,ASSVLTGTEQF
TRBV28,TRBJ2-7,ASRDRGGYEQY
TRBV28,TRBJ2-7,ASSQAGAYEQY
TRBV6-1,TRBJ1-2,ASRWGRAYGYT
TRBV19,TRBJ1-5,ASSPIPGGRQPQH
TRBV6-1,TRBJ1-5,ASRGTTGYNQPQH
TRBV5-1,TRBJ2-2,ASSNRDRGGTGELF
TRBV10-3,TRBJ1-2,AISPDDLWGYT
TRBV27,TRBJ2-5,ASMNQGRETQY
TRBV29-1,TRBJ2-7,SVEDRRTSNSYEQY
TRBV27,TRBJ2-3,ASSLLLAGGPITDTQY
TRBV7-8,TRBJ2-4,ASSLVWGAKNIQY
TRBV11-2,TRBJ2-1,ASSLEYGRTHEQF
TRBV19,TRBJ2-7,ASSTAPVGSPPYEQY
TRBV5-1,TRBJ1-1,ASSLVPGTLNTEAF
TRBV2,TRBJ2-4,ASSEAAGKNIQY
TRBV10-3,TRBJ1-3,ATLRTAPGNTIY
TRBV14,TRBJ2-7,ASSQDRGTGFDEQY
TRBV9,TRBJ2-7,ASSVGQGVPYEQY
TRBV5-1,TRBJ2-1,ASSQSGLAGPEQF
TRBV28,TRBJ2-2,ASRLGGAQGELF
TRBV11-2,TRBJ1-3,ASSYGQGIVSGNTIY
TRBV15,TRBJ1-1,ATSRDKEEPPEAF
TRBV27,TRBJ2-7,ASSRDRGLEQY
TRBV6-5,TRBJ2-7,ASSSPGGRGYEQY
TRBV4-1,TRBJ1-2,ASSKQGSPNYGYT
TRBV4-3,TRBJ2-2,ASSRDRGFGGELF
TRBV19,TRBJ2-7,ASSTGTAFSYEQY
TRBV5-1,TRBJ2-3,ASSLARRGDTQY
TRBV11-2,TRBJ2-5,ASSLGLRTQY
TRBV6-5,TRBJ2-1,ASSYLGASDNEQF
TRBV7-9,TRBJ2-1,ASSLDGGHSYNEQF
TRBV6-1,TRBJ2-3,ASSERPPKGGFRIGGDTQY
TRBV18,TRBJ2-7,ASSPTSGVTYEQY
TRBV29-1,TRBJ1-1,SGAREGGHTEAF
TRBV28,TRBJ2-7,ASPGGGEQY